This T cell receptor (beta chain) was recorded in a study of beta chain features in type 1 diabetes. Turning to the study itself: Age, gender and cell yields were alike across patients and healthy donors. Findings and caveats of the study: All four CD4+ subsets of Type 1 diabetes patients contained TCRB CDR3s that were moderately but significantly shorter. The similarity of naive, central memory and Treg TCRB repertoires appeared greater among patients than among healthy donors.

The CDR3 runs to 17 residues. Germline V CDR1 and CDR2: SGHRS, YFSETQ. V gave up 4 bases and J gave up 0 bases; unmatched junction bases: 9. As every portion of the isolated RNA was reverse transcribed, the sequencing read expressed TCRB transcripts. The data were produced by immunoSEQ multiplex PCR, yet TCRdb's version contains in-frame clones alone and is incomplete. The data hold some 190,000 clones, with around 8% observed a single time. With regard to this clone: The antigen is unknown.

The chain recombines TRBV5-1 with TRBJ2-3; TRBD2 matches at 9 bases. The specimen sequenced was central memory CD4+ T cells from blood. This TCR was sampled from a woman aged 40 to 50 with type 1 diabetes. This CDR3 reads CASSPGLAGASTDTQYF. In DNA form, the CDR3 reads TGCGCCAGCAGCCCTGGTTTAGCGGGAGCAAGCACAGATACGCAGTATTTT.